The rows below give T cell receptor beta chains drawn from one sample of a study of cytomegalovirus exposure and HLA in healthy donors. Using immunoSEQ multiplex PCR, the repertoire was profiled, and TCRdb retains in-frame clones only, with some absent. The repertoire has over 250,000 clones, 70% to 90% of them found once; the top ten carry 3.5% to 4.5%. Sequences were obtained from PBMCs. The receptors were sampled from a man aged 40-55 years in good health and CMV-seropositive. The CDR3 runs from the conserved cysteine through the conserved F or W. The D gene is left open where the match is weak. The size field is filled for only some rows; it gives once, few, many or a size class.

cdr3_nt,cdr3_aa,d_call,j_call,v_call,clone_size
TGTTCCAGCAGCTTAGTAGTGACAGGAATAGACGAGCAGTACTTC,CSSSLVVTGIDEQYF,-,TRBJ2-7,TRBV7-9,-
TGTGCCAGCAGTGAGGGGGGGCACCCCTACGAGCAGTACTTC,CASSEGGHPYEQYF,-,TRBJ2-7,TRBV2,-
TGTGCCAGCAGTGGATACGGCGGGACGGCCTACAATGAGCAGTTCTTC,CASSGYGGTAYNEQFF,-,TRBJ2-1,TRBV25-1,-
TGCGCCAGCAGCCAAGGAGCTATTAGCAATCAGCCCCAGCATTTT,CASSQGAISNQPQHF,-,TRBJ1-5,TRBV4-1,-
TGTGCCAGCAGCTTAGATGGGGCGGGAGCACCGGGAGAGACCCAGTACTTC,CASSLDGAGAPGETQYF,TRBD2,TRBJ2-5,TRBV11-2,-
TGTGCCAGCAGCCCTGACTTAGCTAACTATGGCTACACCTTC,CASSPDLANYGYTF,-,TRBJ1-2,TRBV9,-
TGCGCCAGCAGCCAAGCGAGACAGGGCCAGGGAGAGACCCAGTACTTC,CASSQARQGQGETQYF,TRBD1,TRBJ2-5,TRBV4-3,-
TGTGCCAGCAGCCTTTATGTTTCAGGGGACACTGAAGCTTTCTTT,CASSLYVSGDTEAFF,-,TRBJ1-1,TRBV6-5,-
TGTGCCAGCAGTTACACGGGACAGGGAAACACTGAAGCTTTCTTT,CASSYTGQGNTEAFF,TRBD1,TRBJ1-1,TRBV6-5,few
TGTGCCAGCAGCCCGGGACTAGCGCGACGCCAAGAGACCCAGTACTTC,CASSPGLARRQETQYF,TRBD2,TRBJ2-5,TRBV5-6,-
TGTGCCAGCTCACCCGACAGGGGAGGTTACAATGAGCAGTTCTTC,CASSPDRGGYNEQFF,TRBD1,TRBJ2-1,TRBV18,-